The next 17 T cell receptor beta chains were all read from a single sample in a study of response to subunit inactivated influenza vaccine. TCRdb re-derived calls from the RT-PCR reads in MiXCR, one entry per CDR3 protein. The sample has a few hundred thousand distinct CDR3 sequences, approximately 20% seen once. Sequencing was performed on PBMCs from blood, taken approximately 20 months after vaccination. These receptors originate from a man aged 45 to 70 who received an inactivated influenza vaccine.

The rearrangement links TRBV15 to TRBJ2-3; D remains ambiguous. In germline, CDR1 is LNHNV, CDR2 YYDKDF (reference sequence). The CDR3 is 15 amino acids. Deletions cut 0 bases from V and 1 base from J, with 8 bases between. The CDR3 DNA reads TGTGCCACCAGCAGAGATCACCAAGGCACAGATACGCAGTATTTT. Amino acid sequence: CATSRDHQGTDTQYF.

This clonotype occurred many times. The rearrangement uses TRBV7-2 and TRBJ1-3; no reliable D call. Trimming took 5 bases from V and 0 from J, leaving 8 bases between them. CDR1 SGHTA and CDR2 FQGNSA come from the germline V gene. The CDR3 is 14 residues long. The CDR3 DNA follows: TGTGCCAGCAGCCCCGGGTACTCTGGAAACACCATATATTTT. It translates to CASSPGYSGNTIYF.

The chain couples TRBV5-1 to TRBJ2-2, with TRBD1 matching 12 bases. J was trimmed by 6 bases and V by 4 bases; bases with no gene match: 4. This CDR3 spans 15 amino acids. Looked up from germline, CDR1 is SGHRS and CDR2 is YFSETQ. CDR3 region: CASSTGTGGSGELFF. In DNA form, the CDR3 reads TGCGCCAGCAGCACCGGGACAGGGGGCTCCGGGGAGCTGTTTTTT. Together with reference TRBV5-1 and TRBJ2-2, the CDR3 gives the full variable domain: KAGVTQTPRYLIKTRGQQVTLSCSPISGHRSVSWYQQTPGQGLQFLFEYFSETQRNKGNFPGRFSGRQFSNSRSEMNVSTLELGDSALYLCASSTGTGGSGELFFGEGSRLTVL.

The genes are TRBV10-3 and TRBJ2-7; perhaps TRBD1 as D (5 bases). V shed 6 bases and J shed 0 bases, with 6 bases lying between them. The germline gives CDR1 ENHRY, CDR2 SYGVKD. The CDR3 length is 12 residues. Here the CDR3 reads CAIRDTSYEQYF. The CDR3 DNA sequence: TGTGCCATCAGGGACACCTCCTACGAGCAGTACTTC.

The genes are TRBV18 and TRBJ1-1; 9 bases fit TRBD1. Germline values: CDR1 KGHSH, CDR2 LQKENI. V lost 3 bases, J lost 5 bases, and 4 bases stayed unmatched. The CDR3 totals 14 residues. The DNA for the CDR3 is TGTGCCAGCTCACCGAGGGACAGGGCAACTGAAGCTTTCTTT. It codes for CASSPRDRATEAFF.

The sample holds a few counts of this clonotype. J is TRBJ1-4 and V is TRBV7-2; D is possibly TRBD1 (6 bases). Looked up from germline, CDR1 is SGHTA and CDR2 is FQGNSA. This CDR3 contains 15 residues. Trimming pared 5 bases from V and 3 bases from J, leaving 13 bases between. CDR3 amino acids: CASSPRGSANEKLFF. The CDR3 bases are TGTGCCAGCAGCCCTAGGGGGAGTGCTAATGAAAAACTGTTTTTT.

The J gene is TRBJ1-2, the V gene TRBV6-5, with D unresolved. The CDR3 runs 13 residues. The germline V and J ends were trimmed by 4 bases and 6 bases, with 12 bases remaining between them. Per germline, CDR1 MNHEY and CDR2 SVGAGI. The CDR3 nucleotides are TGTGCCAGCAGTTCCCTCATTAGGGATGGCTACACCTTC. Its protein is CASSSLIRDGYTF.

Points on this clonotype: One junction end does not reproduce the germline sequence, and a read error may be involved. This chain joins TRBV7-9 and TRBJ1-1, with D hard to call. From germline, CDR1 is SEHNR and CDR2 FQNEAQ (reference sequence). The CDR3 is made up of 14 amino acids. CDR3 region: CASSQLPPATESFF. Written as DNA, the CDR3 is TGTGCCAGCAGCCAGCTACCGCCGGCCACTGAATCTTTCTTT.

The chain joins TRBV4-1 to TRBJ2-6, with 9 positions matching TRBD1. The germline CDR1 and CDR2 sequences are MGHRA and YSYEKL. The CDR3 sequence is 17 residues long. V lost 1 base, J lost 4 bases, and 5 bases stayed unmatched. In DNA form, the CDR3 reads TGCGCCAGCAGCCAAGTACAGGGGGCGCGAGGGGCCAACGTCCTGACTTTC. Its protein is CASSQVQGARGANVLTF.

This clonotype has more than one count but fewer than ten. The J gene is TRBJ2-1, the V gene TRBV2, with a tentative D call TRBD2 (6 bases). CDR1 SNHLY and CDR2 FYNNEI come from the germline V gene. CDR3 length equals 16 residues. V dropped 1 base and J dropped 0 bases, with 10 bases sitting between them. The CDR3 reads CASSEVAVSSYNEQFF. Here the CDR3 DNA reads TGTGCCAGCAGTGAAGTAGCGGTAAGCTCCTACAATGAGCAGTTCTTC.

This clonotype showed up just a few times. The chain is built from TRBV7-9 and TRBJ2-2; 7 bases match TRBD2. The CDR3 runs to 16 residues. Germline assignment: CDR1 SEHNR and CDR2 FQNEAQ (reference sequence). V trimming: 5 bases; J trimming: 5 bases; junction bases outside the gene matches: 11. CDR3: CASSPKGRGLTGELFF. The CDR3 DNA sequence: TGTGCCAGCAGCCCCAAAGGGCGGGGACTAACCGGGGAGCTGTTTTTT. Based on the CDR3 plus reference TRBV7-9 and TRBJ2-2, the full variable domain is DTGVSQNPRHKITKRGQNVTFRCDPISEHNRLYWYRQTLGQGPEFLTYFQNEAQLEKSRLLSDRFSAERPKGSFSTLEIQRTEQGDSAMYLCASSPKGRGLTGELFFGEGSRLTVL.

This chain connects TRBV6-5 to TRBJ1-5; 7 nucleotides match TRBD1. Germline loops: CDR1 MNHEY, CDR2 SVGAGI. The CDR3 spans 14 residues. V was pared by 2 bases and J by 4 bases, with 2 bases of the junction left unmatched. The CDR3 nucleotides are TGTGCCAGCAGTTACACGGGACAGAATCAGCCCCAGCATTTT. This codes for CASSYTGQNQPQHF.

This clonotype came up a few times. The chain links TRBV3-1 to TRBJ1-2; D gene ambiguous. The germline gives CDR1 LGHDT, CDR2 YNNKEL (reference sequence). Between the trimmed V and J ends, which lost 2 bases and 8 bases, there was a span of 9 bases. This CDR3 region has 12 residues. The CDR3 is CASSQQRRGYTF. The CDR3 DNA reads TGTGCCAGCAGCCAACAACGCCGAGGCTACACCTTC.

This clonotype has only a few counts. The chain employs TRBV6-1 and TRBJ1-2; D is undetermined. Trimming removed 8 bases at V and 8 bases at J, with 18 bases between. Looked up from germline, CDR1 is MNHNS and CDR2 is SASEGT. The CDR3 is made up of 13 amino acids. The DNA of the CDR3 is TGTGCCAGCCGACGGGTAGCCCAGGAAGGCTACACCTTC. It encodes CASRRVAQEGYTF.

V and J are TRBV5-5 and TRBJ1-3; D is perhaps TRBD1 (5 bases). CDR3 length: 14 residues. Germline CDR1 is SGHKS and CDR2 is YYEKEE (reference sequence). Trimming removed 4 bases at V and 5 bases at J, with 13 bases between. The CDR3 DNA reads TGTGCCAGCAGCCAGACAGATCCGAGAAACACCATATATTTT. This codes for CASSQTDPRNTIYF.

This chain joins TRBV30 and TRBJ1-1, with 8 positions matching TRBD1. J was trimmed by 4 bases and V by 4 bases; bases with no gene match: 5. CDR1 is GTSNPN and CDR2 is SVGIG in the germline V gene (reference sequence). CDR3 length equals 13 residues. The chain's CDR3 is CAWTRQGITEAFF. The CDR3 region has the DNA TGTGCCTGGACACGACAGGGGATCACTGAAGCTTTCTTT.

This chain uses TRBV11-2 with TRBJ2-5; the D gene could be TRBD1 or TRBD2 (6 bases each). CDR3 length: 16 residues. V lost 4 bases, J lost 9 bases, and 24 bases lay in between. Per the germline V gene, CDR1 is SGHAT and CDR2 is FQNNGV. Here the CDR3 reads CASSSAGTGGQSAQYF. In DNA form, the CDR3 reads TGTGCCAGCAGCTCAGCCGGGACTGGGGGCCAGTCGGCCCAGTACTTC.